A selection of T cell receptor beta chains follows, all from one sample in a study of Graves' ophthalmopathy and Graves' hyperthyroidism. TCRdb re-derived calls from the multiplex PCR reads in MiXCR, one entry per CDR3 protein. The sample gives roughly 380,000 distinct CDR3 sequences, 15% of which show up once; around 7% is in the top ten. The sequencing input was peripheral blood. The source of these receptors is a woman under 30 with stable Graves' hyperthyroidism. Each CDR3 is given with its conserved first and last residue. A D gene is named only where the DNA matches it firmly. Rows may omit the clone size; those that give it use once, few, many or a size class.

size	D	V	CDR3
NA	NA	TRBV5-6	CASKGAGELFF
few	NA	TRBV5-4	CASSLDGSSNQPQHF
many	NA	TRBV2	CASSERGKGNTEAFF
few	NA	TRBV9	CASSGSYETYEQYF
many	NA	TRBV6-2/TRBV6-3	CASSYGPGRLVQETQYF
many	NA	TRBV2	CASKAQGHQPQHF
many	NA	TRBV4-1	CASTGGTTNTGELFF
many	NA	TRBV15	CATSKVQVDTEAFF
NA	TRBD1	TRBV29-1	CSVGNPGGAAGGYTF
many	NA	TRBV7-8	CASSLDIVPGGYTF
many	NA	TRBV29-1	CSVERGDGTEAFF
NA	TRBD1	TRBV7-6	CASSWGQGISEAFF
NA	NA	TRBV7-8	CASSLAGRGTVRYF